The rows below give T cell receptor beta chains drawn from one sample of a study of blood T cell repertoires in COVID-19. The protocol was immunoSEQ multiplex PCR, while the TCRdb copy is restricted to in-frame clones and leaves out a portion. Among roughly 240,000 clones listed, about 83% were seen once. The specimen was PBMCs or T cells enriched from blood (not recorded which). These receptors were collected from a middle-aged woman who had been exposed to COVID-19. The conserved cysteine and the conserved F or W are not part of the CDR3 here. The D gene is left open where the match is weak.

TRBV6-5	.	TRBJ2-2	ASRSGEGDTGELF
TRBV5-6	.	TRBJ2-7	ASSLGEGRTGNSYEQY
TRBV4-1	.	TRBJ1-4	ASSQNGPQGPNEKLF
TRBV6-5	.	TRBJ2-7	ASSSPRQTYEQY
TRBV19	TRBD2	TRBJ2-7	ASRSGLGGNSSPYEQY
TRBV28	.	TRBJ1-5	ASSFGGTTPQH
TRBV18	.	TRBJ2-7	ASSPPRDTYEQY
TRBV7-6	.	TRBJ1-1	ASSLGSLVVSEAF
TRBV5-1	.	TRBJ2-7	ASSLTKDTGGVDEQY
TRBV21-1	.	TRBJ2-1	ASSKVPYEQF
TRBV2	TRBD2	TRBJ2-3	ASSERGGAVDTQY
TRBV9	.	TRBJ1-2	ASSAIDSRNGYT
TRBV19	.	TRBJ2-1	ASSSWGVGANYNEQF
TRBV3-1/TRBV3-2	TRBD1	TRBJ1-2	ASSQDWVDRELGYT
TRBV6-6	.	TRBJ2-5	ASSYQFRGETQY
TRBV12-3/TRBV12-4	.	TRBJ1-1	ASTRDGGTEAF
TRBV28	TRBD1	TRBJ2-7	ASSFGQGGNYEQY
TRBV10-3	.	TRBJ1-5	AISEGGDQPQH
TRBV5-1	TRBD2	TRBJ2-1	ASSPAGLAGANEQF